This T cell receptor (beta chain) was found in a study of patients and donors after allogeneic stem cell transplantation. TCRdb reanalysed the RT-PCR reads using MiXCR and keeps one entry per CDR3 protein. Counted here are around 200,000 distinct CDR3 sequences, less than 50% occurring once; the ten biggest clones make up approximately 10%. Germline CDR1 and CDR2: SEHNR and FQNEAQ (reference sequence). The V end lost 5 bases, the J end lost 7 bases, and 23 bases lay between the germline ends. This CDR3 comprises 16 residues. The source material was blood, either unsorted or a sorted T cell fraction (not recorded which). The chain couples TRBV7-9 to TRBJ1-2; maybe TRBD1 (5 bases). This clonotype originated in a human donor who was either an allogeneic HSCT recipient or a stem cell or donor lymphocyte infusion donor (not recorded which). It is not recorded whose cells these are; they may come from a transplant donor. The CDR3 nucleotides read TGTGCCAGCAGCCCCCTCTCCAGGGACTCCCCCTTTGGCTACACCTTC. The encoded protein is CASSPLSRDSPFGYTF. The whole variable domain, remainder taken from reference TRBV7-9 and TRBJ1-2, is DTGVSQNPRHKITKRGQNVTFRCDPISEHNRLYWYRQTLGQGPEFLTYFQNEAQLEKSRLLSDRFSAERPKGSFSTLEIQRTEQGDSAMYLCASSPLSRDSPFGYTFGSGTRLTVV.